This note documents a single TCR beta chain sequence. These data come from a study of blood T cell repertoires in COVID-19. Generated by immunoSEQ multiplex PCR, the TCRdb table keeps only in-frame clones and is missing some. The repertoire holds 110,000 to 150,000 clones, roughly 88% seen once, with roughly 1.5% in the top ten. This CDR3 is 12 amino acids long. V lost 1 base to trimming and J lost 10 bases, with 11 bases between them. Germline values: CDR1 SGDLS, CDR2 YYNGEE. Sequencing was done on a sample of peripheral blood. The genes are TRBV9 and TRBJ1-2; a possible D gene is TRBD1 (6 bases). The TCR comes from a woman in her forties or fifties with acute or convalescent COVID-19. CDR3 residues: CASSVPDRYYTF. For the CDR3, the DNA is TGTGCCAGCAGCGTACCGGACAGATACTACACCTTC.